This T cell receptor beta chain was captured by sequencing in a study of shared clonotypes between healthy human individuals. Study-level background: Participating donors consisted of a couple of women and a few men aged 18 to 49.

Study-level findings and limits: Estimated richness values were generally larger in naive subsets than in memory subsets. Shared across several donors were around 5% of the naive CD4 clonotypes.

Per the study methods: Junction-only immunoSEQ sequences carried no quality scores, so filtering differed. TCRdb keeps only in-frame clones here, not all; method: immunoSEQ multiplex PCR. D and trimming come from the DNA, and the V and J calls and clone size come from that table. The sample includes around 1 million clones, over 60% seen only once; the top ten take about 1.5%. V lost 4 bases and J lost 10; bases outside the gene matches: 18. The CDR3 length is 17 residues. Germline CDR1 LGHNA, CDR2 YSLEER. As to this clone: Its specificity is unknown.

This rearrangement joins TRBV4-3 to TRBJ1-1, with 10 bases lining up with TRBD1. The TCR sequence derives from a young man in good health. What was sequenced was memory CD4+ T cells sorted from blood. Indicated subset: CD45RA-negative fraction. DNA for the CDR3: TGCGCCAGCAGCCCGCAGGTCTTTTCCGGGACAGGGGTAGGAGCTTTCTTT. Its translation: CASSPQVFSGTGVGAFF.